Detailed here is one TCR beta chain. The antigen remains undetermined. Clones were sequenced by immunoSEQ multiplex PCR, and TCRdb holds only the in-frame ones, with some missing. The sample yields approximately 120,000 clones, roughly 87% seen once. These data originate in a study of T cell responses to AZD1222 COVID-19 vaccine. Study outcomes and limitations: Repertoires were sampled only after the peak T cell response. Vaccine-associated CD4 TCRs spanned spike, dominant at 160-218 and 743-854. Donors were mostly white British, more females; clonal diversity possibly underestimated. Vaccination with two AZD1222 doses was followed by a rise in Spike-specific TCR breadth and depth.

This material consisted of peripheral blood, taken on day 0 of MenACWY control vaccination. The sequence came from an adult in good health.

The CDR3 region is CASTAMTGSLHGYTF. The CDR3 region has the DNA TGTGCCAGCACCGCTATGACAGGCTCCCTCCATGGCTACACCTTC. The chain is built from TRBV2 and TRBJ1-2; a possible D gene is TRBD1 (6 bases). Trimming pared 7 bases from V and 6 bases from J, leaving 21 bases between. The CDR3 spans 15 residues. From germline, CDR1 is SNHLY and CDR2 FYNNEI.